This TCR beta chain comes out of a study of blood T cell repertoires in COVID-19. The V and J ends lost 6 bases and 3 bases, in that order; junction bases with no gene match: 1. Germline V gene data show CDR1 as SEHNR and CDR2 as FQNEAQ (reference sequence). The CDR3 runs 14 residues. Generated by immunoSEQ multiplex PCR, the TCRdb table keeps only in-frame clones and is missing some. The data hold 250,000 to 350,000 clones, with about 89% observed a single time. The chain combines TRBV7-9 with TRBJ2-5, with 13 bases identical to TRBD2. The source of this sequence is a woman aged 55-70 years with acute or convalescent COVID-19. The sequencing input was peripheral blood. The DNA of the CDR3 is TGTGCCAGCAGGACTAGCGGGGGGAAAGAGACCCAGTACTTC. It codes for CASRTSGGKETQYF.